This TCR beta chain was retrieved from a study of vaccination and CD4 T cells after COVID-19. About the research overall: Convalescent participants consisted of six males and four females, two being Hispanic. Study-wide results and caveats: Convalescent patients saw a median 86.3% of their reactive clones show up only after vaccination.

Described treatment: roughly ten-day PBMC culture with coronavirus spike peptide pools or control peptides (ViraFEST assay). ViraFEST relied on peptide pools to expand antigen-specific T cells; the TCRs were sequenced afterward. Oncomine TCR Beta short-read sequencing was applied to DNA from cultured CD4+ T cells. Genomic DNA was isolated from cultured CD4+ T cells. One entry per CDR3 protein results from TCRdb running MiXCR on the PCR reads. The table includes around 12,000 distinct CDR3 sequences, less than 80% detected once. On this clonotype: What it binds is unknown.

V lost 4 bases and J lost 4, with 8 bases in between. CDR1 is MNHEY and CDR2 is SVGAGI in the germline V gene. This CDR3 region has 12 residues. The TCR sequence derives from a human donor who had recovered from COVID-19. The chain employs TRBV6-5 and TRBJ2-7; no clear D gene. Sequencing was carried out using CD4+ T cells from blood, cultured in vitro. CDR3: CASSSHPYEQYF. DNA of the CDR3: TGTGCCAGCAGTTCCCATCCTTACGAGCAGTACTTC.